Listed here are 13 T cell receptor beta chains from one sample, sequenced in a study of blood T cell repertoires in COVID-19 (dated by TCRdb to about 2020). The library was produced with the immunoSEQ multiplex PCR assay. As stored in TCRdb, this immuneACCESS dataset retains in-frame rearrangements with V and J assigned. A fraction of the clones does not appear; measured against another copy, unresolved V genes explain less than half of the discrepancy, and the remainder lacks a known reason. Here the sample has 300,000 to 400,000 clones; 80% to 90% occur a single time. The ten largest account for roughly a tenth of the sample. Sequenced material: peripheral blood. The source is a man aged 25-45 years with COVID-19, enrolled during active disease.

The V and J genes are TRBV18 and TRBJ2-5, with 7 bases lining up with TRBD1. In germline, CDR1 is KGHSH, CDR2 LQKENI. The CDR3 has 13 residues. With 5 bases clipped from V and 4 bases from J, the junction kept 4 bases outside the gene matches. The CDR3 DNA follows: TGTGCCAGCTCAGTGACAGGGAGAGAGACCCAGTACTTC. Translation: CASSVTGRETQYF.

The rearrangement links TRBV15 to TRBJ2-7, with D possibly TRBD2 on 6 matching bases. The CDR3 is 16 residues long. Trimming removed 1 base from V and 4 bases from J, with 17 bases in between. Germline V gene sequence: CDR1 LNHNV, CDR2 YYDKDF (reference sequence). The CDR3 nucleotides read TGTGCCACCAGCAGAGCCGGGGGAACCCGAGGGTACGAGCAGTACTTC. It encodes CATSRAGGTRGYEQYF.

CDR3 residues: CASSYREPDTQYF. The CDR3 coding sequence is TGTGCCAGCAGCTACCGGGAACCGGATACGCAGTATTTT. The gene calls are TRBV7-3 and TRBJ2-3; D is perhaps TRBD2 (5 bases). Germline V gene sequence: CDR1 SGHTA, CDR2 FQGTGA. CDR3 length: 13 residues. Between the trimmed V and J ends, which lost 4 bases and 6 bases, there was a span of 11 bases. Full variable domain (rest looked up from reference TRBV7-3 and TRBJ2-3): GAGVSQTPSNKVTEKGKYVELRCDPISGHTALYWYRQSLGQGPEFLIYFQGTGAADDSGLPNDRFFAVRPEGSVSTLKIQRTERGDSAVYLCASSYREPDTQYFGPGTRLTVL.

This clone was counted a few times. The chain's CDR3 is CASSVGQLAGGSETQYF. The CDR3 DNA reads TGTGCCAGCAGCGTGGGACAACTAGCGGGAGGTAGTGAGACCCAGTACTTC. The chain links TRBV9 to TRBJ2-5, with 12 bases that match TRBD2. V trimming: 2 bases; J trimming: 5 bases; junction bases outside the gene matches: 10. Germline CDR1 and CDR2: SGDLS and YYNGEE. The CDR3 runs to 17 residues.

This chain connects TRBV7-5 to TRBJ1-1; the tabulated D call, TRBD1, remains unverified against the DNA. TRBV7-5 is described as a pseudogene. This CDR3 is 19 amino acids long. The CDR3 sequence is CARSLVPGVLRDRNTEAFF. The CDR3 nucleotides read TGTGCCAGAAGCTTAGTGCCGGGGGTGTTAAGGGACAGGAACACTGAAGCTTTCTTT.

The chain links TRBV5-1 to TRBJ2-5; D is unresolved. The length of the CDR3 is 14 residues. Trimming cost V 0 bases and J 2 bases, with 8 bases left between them. Per germline, CDR1 SGHRS and CDR2 YFSETQ. The CDR3: CASSLGFQQETQYF. Written as DNA, the CDR3 is TGCGCCAGCAGCTTGGGTTTCCAGCAAGAGACCCAGTACTTC.

The J gene is TRBJ2-2, the V gene TRBV5-6; 10 bases are a match to TRBD2. This CDR3 region has 15 residues. Germline V gene lookup returns CDR1 SGHDT and CDR2 YYEEEE. The V gene end was trimmed by 1 base and the J gene end by 6 bases; junction bases not matched to a gene: 3. In DNA, the CDR3 is TGTGCCAGCAGCTTGAGGCTAGCGGGAGCCGGGGAGCTGTTTTTT. This sequence encodes CASSLRLAGAGELFF.

The chain joins TRBV6-5 to TRBJ2-5; D gene unclear. CDR1 is MNHEY and CDR2 is SVGAGI in the germline V gene. The CDR3 is 14 residues long. V shed 8 bases and J shed 0 bases, with 13 bases lying between them. The CDR3 sequence is CASGFTVYQETQYF. CDR3 DNA sequence: TGTGCCAGCGGATTCACAGTGTACCAAGAGACCCAGTACTTC.

This chain links TRBV7-2 with TRBJ2-2; the match to TRBD2 covers 8 bases. The V gene's germline CDR1 is SGHTA and CDR2 FQGNSA. Germline trimming cut 4 bases from V and 3 bases from J; bases unmatched to any gene: 7. The CDR3 loop spans 16 amino acids. For the CDR3, the DNA is TGTGCCAGCAGCTACGGGGGCGGGAGGTACACCGGGGAGCTGTTTTTT. Translating gives CASSYGGGRYTGELFF.

The V and J genes are TRBV23-1 and TRBJ2-3, with D perhaps matching TRBD1 (7 bases). TRBV23-1 qualifies as an ORF whose function is uncertain. This CDR3 comprises 15 residues. The V and J ends lost 6 bases and 2 bases respectively, with 15 bases between them. The chain's CDR3 is CASRPRGAHTDTQYF. For the CDR3, the DNA is TGCGCCAGCAGACCCAGGGGGGCCCACACAGATACGCAGTATTTT.

The table lists this clone with a few counts. The chain joins TRBV6-5 to TRBJ2-7; 7 bases fit TRBD1. The CDR3 runs 15 residues. Germline trimming cut 6 bases from V and 1 base from J; bases unmatched to any gene: 9. Germline CDR1 and CDR2: MNHEY and SVGAGI. DNA for the CDR3: TGTGCCAGCAGCGCACCACCGACAGGGTCCTACGAGCAGTACTTC. Translation gives CASSAPPTGSYEQYF.

The chain carries TRBV7-3 and TRBJ2-1; 11 bases line up with TRBD2. V trimming: 6 bases; J trimming: 0 bases; junction bases outside the gene matches: 7. CDR1 is SGHTA, CDR2 FQGTGA, per germline. The CDR3 contains 17 residues. CDR3 coding DNA: TGTGCCAGCAGGGTAACTAGCGGGGGCTACTCCTACAATGAGCAGTTCTTC. Its protein is CASRVTSGGYSYNEQFF.

CDR3 region: CASSQEDVTGFGTGELFF. The CDR3 DNA follows: TGTGCCAGCAGCCAAGAAGATGTAACAGGGTTTGGCACCGGGGAGCTGTTTTTT. V and J are TRBV4-2 and TRBJ2-2; a possible D gene is TRBD1 (6 bases). The CDR3 has 18 amino acids. Germline-derived CDR1 and CDR2 are LGHNA and YNFKEQ. The ends were cut back, 0 bases at V and 4 bases at J, with 18 bases in the middle.